One T cell receptor beta chain is described in this entry. Its target is not known. PCR primers comprised 60 Vbeta and 13 Jbeta primers. Clones were sequenced by immunoSEQ multiplex PCR, and TCRdb holds only the in-frame ones, with some missing. The sample table sets out tens of thousands of clones. The V end was cut by 2 bases, the J end by 0 bases, with 16 bases between. The CDR3 is 17 amino acids. Per the germline V gene, CDR1 is MDHEN and CDR2 is SYDVKM. The data are from a study of cytomegalovirus exposure and HLA in healthy donors. Study conclusions and caveats: The study put some 150 TCR beta chains on its list as cytomegalovirus-associated.

The chain carries TRBV28 and TRBJ1-1, with D hard to call. The TCR sequence derives from a human donor in good health. The sequenced sample consisted of PBMCs. The CDR3 reads CASSLPREAFMNTEAFF. The CDR3 bases are TGTGCCAGCAGTTTACCCCGAGAGGCGTTCATGAACACTGAAGCTTTCTTT.